This T cell receptor (beta chain) derives from a study of spatial heterogeneity in lung cancer (dated by TCRdb to the late 2010s). In the study overall: The donors were 72 patients from the lung TRACERx cohort who had early-stage, untreated non-small cell lung cancer. Follow-up PBMC samples were sequenced whenever available, with a median time to follow-up of around 24 months after resection. More beta-chain than alpha-chain transcripts were consistently detected, likely reflecting higher beta-chain transcript abundance. In the raw uncorrected reads, each unique combination of TCR and UMI appeared more than ten times on average. In non-small cell lung cancer, the study quantitatively compared TCR alpha and beta repertoires across several tumor regions, matched nontumor lung, and blood. The study linked features of the TCR repertoire to counts of nonsynonymous mutations, which were determined by whole-exome sequencing of tumor tissue. Both alpha and beta chains were TCR-sequenced in 200 or so tumor regions, roughly 70 matched nontumor lung samples and around 54 PBMC samples obtained at surgery. Study-wide conclusions, independent of this receptor: Confirming at a functional level the hypothesis that regional TCRs recognize regional mutations was considered to require additional single-cell paired TCR alpha and beta sequencing. Ubiquitous expanded tumor TCRs were found in blood more often at tumor resection than at routine follow-up. Only approximately 13 patients were included in comparisons of baseline and follow-up blood repertoires.

In its sample, this clonotype was seen a few times. The clone's antigen remains unknown. Base qualities are not recorded, but no much larger clone differs from it by a single base. Reading from cysteine to phenylalanine, the CDR3 counts 13 amino acids. Only CDR3 DNA remains: 39 bases, in frame from the first base. The germline V gene encodes CDR1 SEHNR and CDR2 FQNEAQ (reference sequence). The germline ends are 6 bases apart after V is trimmed by 5 bases and J by 0 bases. The protocol used for the library was 5' RACE. Sequencing used a NextSeq 500. To allow correction of PCR and sequencing errors, the TCR library protocol tagged every TCR cDNA molecule with a unique molecular identifier. Under the source paper's analysis protocol: Decombinator tools were used for TCR identification, UMI-based error correction and CDR3 extraction. Expanded TCRs were defined as those above a frequency of 2 per 1,000, corresponding to the top 1% of the tumor frequency distribution. Rényi diversity was computed with the R vegan package after subsampling each repertoire 100 times to 5,000 TCRs. CDR3 similarity networks were constructed using string-kernel similarity of amino acid triplets, with links drawn between CDR3s whose pairwise similarity was above 0.82. Through fastp at Q25 and MiXCR, TCRdb rebuilt clones from the public reads, retaining in-frame beta chains. Rows merge per CDR3 protein into single entries with the most common DNA and genes. The V and J calls reflect TCRdb's pipeline rather than the authors' work. For this sample the table gives some 120,000 distinct CDR3 sequences, of which 9% to 15% were detected only once. Of the sample, approximately 16% is held by the ten largest clones.

The time point label of this sample denotes: blood at routine non-recurrence follow-up after resection. Whole RNA extracted from tumor and nontumor lung tissue, or from cryopreserved PBMC samples, was used for TCR sequencing without cell sorting. A patient was chosen for TCR sequencing only when enough RNA was available from at least two tumor regions. Sequenced material: PBMCs, taken at follow-up. The clonotype comes from a male donor with early-stage non-small cell lung cancer. Recombination connected TRBV7-9 to TRBJ2-3; the D gene cannot be resolved reliably. The CDR3 in this case is CASSAPSTDTQYF. The nucleotide sequence reads as follows: TGTGCCAGCAGCGCTCCTAGCACAGATACGCAGTATTTT.